These T cell receptor beta chains were read from a single sample in a study of blood T cell repertoires in COVID-19. Clones were sequenced by immunoSEQ multiplex PCR, and TCRdb holds only the in-frame ones, with some missing. The sample lists over 300,000 clones; roughly 89% were seen once. Source material: peripheral blood. Receptor source: a man younger than 35 with active or convalescent COVID-19. Each CDR3 is given without its conserved first and last residue. Where a row states a size, it is once, few, many or the class of an expanded clone; other rows omit it.

clone size: -
V gene: TRBV6-5
J gene: TRBJ1-2
CDR3 protein: ASSPTGDYGYT

clone size: -
V gene: TRBV29-1
J gene: TRBJ2-2
CDR3 protein: STTGRGGGTGELF

clone size: few
V gene: TRBV20-1
J gene: TRBJ1-1
CDR3 protein: SAGLKSEAF

clone size: -
V gene: TRBV28
J gene: TRBJ2-7
CDR3 protein: ASAETGPPYEQY

clone size: -
V gene: TRBV4-2
J gene: TRBJ2-7
CDR3 protein: ASSQAGVGVTYEQY

clone size: -
V gene: TRBV27
J gene: TRBJ1-1
CDR3 protein: ASRSHGGGGTEAF

clone size: -
V gene: TRBV6-5
J gene: TRBJ1-5
CDR3 protein: ASSYSGEDQPQH

clone size: -
V gene: TRBV28
J gene: TRBJ1-2
CDR3 protein: ASSLGTGYGYT

clone size: -
V gene: TRBV7-2
J gene: TRBJ1-3
CDR3 protein: ASSNGQARGTIY

clone size: -
V gene: TRBV5-5
J gene: TRBJ1-1
CDR3 protein: ASSLGTGGAF

clone size: -
V gene: TRBV6-2/TRBV6-3
J gene: TRBJ2-6
CDR3 protein: ASSSGTGFNTGANVLT

clone size: -
V gene: TRBV6-5
J gene: TRBJ2-4
CDR3 protein: ASRARVGKNIQY

clone size: -
V gene: TRBV9
J gene: TRBJ1-1
CDR3 protein: ASSPGTGGLTEAF

clone size: -
V gene: TRBV5-8
J gene: TRBJ2-5
CDR3 protein: ASSPGLGKQETQY

clone size: -
V gene: TRBV5-5
J gene: TRBJ1-5
CDR3 protein: ASSLARSRNQPQH

clone size: -
V gene: TRBV7-2
J gene: TRBJ2-7
CDR3 protein: ASSFGRGYSYEQY

clone size: -
V gene: TRBV11-3
J gene: TRBJ1-2
CDR3 protein: ASSFQVSQGDGYT

clone size: -
V gene: TRBV25-1
J gene: TRBJ1-6
CDR3 protein: ASSEKWHRDFAPLH

clone size: -
V gene: TRBV19
J gene: TRBJ2-3
CDR3 protein: ASSTRTGSTDTQY

clone size: once
V gene: TRBV5-4
J gene: TRBJ2-4
CDR3 protein: ASPPGI

clone size: -
V gene: TRBV5-1
J gene: TRBJ2-7
CDR3 protein: ASSPRIPSYEQY

clone size: -
V gene: TRBV5-1
J gene: TRBJ2-7
CDR3 protein: ASSLEPDIPYEQY

clone size: -
V gene: TRBV7-8
J gene: TRBJ1-4
CDR3 protein: ASSLVQGEAKLF

clone size: -
V gene: TRBV5-5
J gene: TRBJ1-2
CDR3 protein: ASSITGTGGLENYGYT

clone size: -
V gene: TRBV27
J gene: TRBJ1-1
CDR3 protein: ASSPRQGGTEAF

clone size: once
V gene: TRBV27
J gene: TRBJ2-5
CDR3 protein: ASSRTVQETQY